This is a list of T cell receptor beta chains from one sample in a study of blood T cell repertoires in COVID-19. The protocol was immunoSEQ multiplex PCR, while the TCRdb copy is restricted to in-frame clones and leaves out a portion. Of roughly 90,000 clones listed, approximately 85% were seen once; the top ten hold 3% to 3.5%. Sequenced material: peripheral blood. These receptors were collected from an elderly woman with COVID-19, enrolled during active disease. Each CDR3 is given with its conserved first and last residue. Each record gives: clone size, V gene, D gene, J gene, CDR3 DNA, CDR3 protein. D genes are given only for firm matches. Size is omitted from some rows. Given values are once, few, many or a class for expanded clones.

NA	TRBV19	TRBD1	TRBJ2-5	TGTGCCAGTAGTGAGAACAGGGGGGAAGAGACCCAGTACTTC	CASSENRGEETQYF
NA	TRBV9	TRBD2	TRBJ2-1	TGTGCCAGCAGCCCCAGTAGCGGGAGAGGCAATGAGCAGTTCTTC	CASSPSSGRGNEQFF
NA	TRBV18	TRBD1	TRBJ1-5	TGTGCCAGCTCACAGGGCTTGGACAGGGAACGCAATCAGCCCCAGCATTTT	CASSQGLDRERNQPQHF
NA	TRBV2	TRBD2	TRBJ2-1	TGTGCCAGCAGTGAAGGTAGGAGCGGGAGGGCCAATGAGCAGTTCTTC	CASSEGRSGRANEQFF
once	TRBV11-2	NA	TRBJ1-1	TGTGCCAGCAGCGACTGGACTAACGGGGACACTGAAGCTTTCTTT	CASSDWTNGDTEAFF
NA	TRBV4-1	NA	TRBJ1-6	TGCGCCAGCAGACCACAAGGAGGTGGTAGTTCACCCCTCCACTTT	CASRPQGGGSSPLHF
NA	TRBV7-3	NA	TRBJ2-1	TGTGCCAGCAGCGCCAACTGGGCAGCACAAAGCTCCTACAATGAGCAGTTCTTC	CASSANWAAQSSYNEQFF
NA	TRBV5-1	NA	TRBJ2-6	TGCGCCAGCAGCTTGGAGCGAGGCTCTGGGGCCAACGTCCTGACTTTC	CASSLERGSGANVLTF
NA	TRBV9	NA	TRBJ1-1	TGTGCCAGCAGCGAGTCTGGGCGCATGAACACTGAAGCTTTCTTT	CASSESGRMNTEAFF
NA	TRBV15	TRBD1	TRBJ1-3	TGTGCCACCAGCAGAGATCGACAGGGGGCTCGAAACACCATATATTTT	CATSRDRQGARNTIYF
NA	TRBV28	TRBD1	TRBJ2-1	TGTGCCAGCAGTTACGGGACAGGGCGCTACAATGAGCAGTTCTTC	CASSYGTGRYNEQFF
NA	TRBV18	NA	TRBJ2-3	TGTGCCAGCTCACCCCCTATGCCAGATACGCAGTATTTT	CASSPPMPDTQYF
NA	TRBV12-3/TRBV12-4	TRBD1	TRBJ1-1	TGTGCCAGCAGGAGACAGGGGACCACTGAAGCTTTCTTT	CASRRQGTTEAFF
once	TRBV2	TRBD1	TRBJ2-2	TGTGCCAGCCGGACAGGGGGCGACACCGGGGAGCTGTTTTTT	CASRTGGDTGELFF
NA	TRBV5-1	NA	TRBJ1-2	TGCGCCAGCAGCTTAGCTTCCCATGGCTACACCTTC	CASSLASHGYTF
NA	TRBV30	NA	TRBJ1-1	TGTGCCTGGAGTGTACATGTGGTCACTGAAGCTTTCTTT	CAWSVHVVTEAFF
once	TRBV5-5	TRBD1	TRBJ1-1	TGTGCCAGCCCCGGACAGGGGGCAGTCCTGAACACTGAAGCTTTCTTT	CASPGQGAVLNTEAFF
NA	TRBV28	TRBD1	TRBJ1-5	TGTGCCAGCAGGCTACAGGGGGCCGGCAATCAGCCCCAGCATTTT	CASRLQGAGNQPQHF
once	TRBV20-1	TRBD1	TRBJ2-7	TGCAGTGCTAGTGAGGGACAGGGGTTCTACGAGCAGTACTTC	CSASEGQGFYEQYF
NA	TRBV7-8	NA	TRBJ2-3	TGTGCCAGCAGACCGGGACTAGGAGGGGGCTGGGATACGCAGTATTTT	CASRPGLGGGWDTQYF
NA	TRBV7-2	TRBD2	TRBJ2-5	TGTGCCAGCACCCAGCAGCGGGGGCCGGGGGAGACCCAGTACTTC	CASTQQRGPGETQYF
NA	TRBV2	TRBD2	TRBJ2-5	TGTGCCAGCAGTGAAAGGGAGGGGGAGACCCAGTACTTC	CASSEREGETQYF
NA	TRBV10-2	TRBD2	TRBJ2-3	TGCGCCAGCAGTGTGCGGGGGGGCCGACCCGCTAGCACAGATACGCAGTATTTT	CASSVRGGRPASTDTQYF
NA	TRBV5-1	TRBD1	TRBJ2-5	TGCGCCAGCAGCTCAATGACAGGGGGTGAGGAGACCCAGTACTTC	CASSSMTGGEETQYF
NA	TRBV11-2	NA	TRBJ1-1	TGTGCCAGCAGCCCCACCGGGGGGGAGAACACTGAAGCTTTCTTT	CASSPTGGENTEAFF
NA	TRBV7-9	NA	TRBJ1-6	TGTGCCAGCAGCTTCCCAGGGGATTCACCCCTCCACTTT	CASSFPGDSPLHF
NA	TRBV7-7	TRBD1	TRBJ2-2	TGTGCCAGCAGCGGGTCAGGGGGCGTCTCTACCGGGGAGCTGTTTTTT	CASSGSGGVSTGELFF
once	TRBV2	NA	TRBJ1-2	TGTGCCAGCAGTAGACAGGATAGCTATGGCTACACCTTC	CASSRQDSYGYTF
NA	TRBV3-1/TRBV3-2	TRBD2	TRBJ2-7	TGTGCCAGCAGCCAAGTTGGGCCCGGGACTAGCGGTACTCTACCCTACGAGCAGTACTTC	CASSQVGPGTSGTLPYEQYF
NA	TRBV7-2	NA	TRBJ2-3	TGTGCCAGCAGCTTAAGCCGCGGGACAGATACGCAGTATTTT	CASSLSRGTDTQYF
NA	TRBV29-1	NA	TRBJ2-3	TGCAGCGCCGAGGGGGGGTACGACGATACGCAGTATTTT	CSAEGGYDDTQYF
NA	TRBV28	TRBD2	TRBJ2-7	TGTGCCAGCAGTTTTCCTCCAGCGGGGGCCTACGAGCAGTACTTC	CASSFPPAGAYEQYF
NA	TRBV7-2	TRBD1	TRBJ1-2	TGTGCCAGCAGCTTGGGTGGACAGGGTGAGCCCCGGTATGGCTACACCTTC	CASSLGGQGEPRYGYTF
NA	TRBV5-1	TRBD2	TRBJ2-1	TGCGCCAGCAGCTTGGTGGTAGCGGGAGATTATCATGAGCAGTTCTTC	CASSLVVAGDYHEQFF
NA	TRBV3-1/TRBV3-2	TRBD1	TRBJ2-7	TGTGCCAGCAGCCTTGCAGGGGGATCCTACGAGCAGTACTTC	CASSLAGGSYEQYF
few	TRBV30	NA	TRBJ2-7	TGTGCCTGGAGTGTATTGGTGAGCTCCTACGAGCAGTACTTC	CAWSVLVSSYEQYF
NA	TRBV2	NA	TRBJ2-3	TGTGCCAGCAGGTCGAACAGGGGAGGAACAGATACGCAGTATTTT	CASRSNRGGTDTQYF
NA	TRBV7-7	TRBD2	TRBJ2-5	TGTGCCAGCAGCCCCCGGGGGGGAGGAGGGCAAGAGACCCAGTACTTC	CASSPRGGGGQETQYF
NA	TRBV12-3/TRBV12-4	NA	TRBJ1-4	TGTGCCAGCAGTTCGCAGGGGGAAAAACTGTTTTTT	CASSSQGEKLFF
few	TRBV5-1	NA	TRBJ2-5	TGCGCCAGCAGCTTGGCTTCTCAGGGAGGAGAGACCCAGTACTTC	CASSLASQGGETQYF
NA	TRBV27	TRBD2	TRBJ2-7	TGTGCCAGCAGTTTCCGACTAGCGGCTCCACCCTACGAGCAGTACTTC	CASSFRLAAPPYEQYF
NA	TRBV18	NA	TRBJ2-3	TGTGCCAGCTCACCATATACGGGAGGCACAGATACGCAGTATTTT	CASSPYTGGTDTQYF
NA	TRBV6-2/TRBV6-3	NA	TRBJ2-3	TGTGCCAGCAGTTACTCGACAGGGACTCCAGACACAGATACGCAGTATTTT	CASSYSTGTPDTDTQYF
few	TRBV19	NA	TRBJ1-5	TGTGCCAGTAGTGTAGGAGGGCGAGGCAATCAGCCCCAGCATTTT	CASSVGGRGNQPQHF
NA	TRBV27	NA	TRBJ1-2	TGTGCCAGCAGATTGACGGAGAACTATGGCTACACCTTC	CASRLTENYGYTF
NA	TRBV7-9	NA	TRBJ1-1	TGTGCCAGCAGCTCATATTCCAGGAACACTGAAGCTTTCTTT	CASSSYSRNTEAFF
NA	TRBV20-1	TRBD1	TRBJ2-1	TGCAGTGCTGAGGACAGGGGAAGAAGGGTCTTC	CSAEDRGRRVF
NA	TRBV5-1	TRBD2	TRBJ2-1	TGCGCCAGCAGCTTGGGGAGACTAGCGGGAGTATCCTACAATGAGCAGTTCTTC	CASSLGRLAGVSYNEQFF
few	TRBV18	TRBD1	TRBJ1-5	TGTGCCAGCTCGACAGGGTTCGCTCAGCCCCAGCATTTT	CASSTGFAQPQHF
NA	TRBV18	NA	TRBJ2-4	TGTGCCAGCTCACTACAGGGCTCGGCCAAAAACATTCAGTACTTC	CASSLQGSAKNIQYF
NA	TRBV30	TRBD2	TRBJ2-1	TGTGCCTGGACCCCCTTGGTGGGGACTAGCGGCTACAATGAGCAGTTCTTC	CAWTPLVGTSGYNEQFF
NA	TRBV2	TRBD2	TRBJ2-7	TGTGCCAGCAGTGCCGGGCTAGCGGCAGACTACGAGCAGTACTTC	CASSAGLAADYEQYF
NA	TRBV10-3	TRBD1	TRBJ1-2	TGTGCCATCAGCCCCACCTTAGGGGACAGTATGTCCTATGGCTACACCTTC	CAISPTLGDSMSYGYTF
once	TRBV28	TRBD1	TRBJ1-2	TGTGCCGGGGTCTCACAGGGGGGTGCTATGGGCTACACCTTC	CAGVSQGGAMGYTF
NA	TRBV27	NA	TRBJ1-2	TGTGCCAGCGGATTTAGCCGGAGGGGCTACACCTTC	CASGFSRRGYTF